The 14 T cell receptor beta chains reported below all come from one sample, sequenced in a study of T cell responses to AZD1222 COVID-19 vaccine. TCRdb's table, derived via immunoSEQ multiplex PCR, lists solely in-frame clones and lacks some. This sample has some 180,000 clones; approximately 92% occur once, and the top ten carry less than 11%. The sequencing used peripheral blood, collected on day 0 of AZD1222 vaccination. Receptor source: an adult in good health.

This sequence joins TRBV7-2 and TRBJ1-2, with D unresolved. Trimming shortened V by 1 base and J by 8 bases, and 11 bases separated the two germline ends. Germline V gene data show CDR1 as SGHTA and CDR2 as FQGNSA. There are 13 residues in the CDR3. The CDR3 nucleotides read TGTGCCAGCAGCTTAGGCAGACAAGCCGGCTACACCTTC. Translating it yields CASSLGRQAGYTF.

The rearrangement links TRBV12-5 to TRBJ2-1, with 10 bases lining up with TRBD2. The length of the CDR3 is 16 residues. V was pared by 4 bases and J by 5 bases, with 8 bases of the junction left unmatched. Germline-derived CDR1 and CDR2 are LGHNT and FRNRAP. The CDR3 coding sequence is TGTGCTAGTGGTTCCCCCGGGACTAGCGTTCACAATGAGCAGTTCTTC. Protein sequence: CASGSPGTSVHNEQFF.

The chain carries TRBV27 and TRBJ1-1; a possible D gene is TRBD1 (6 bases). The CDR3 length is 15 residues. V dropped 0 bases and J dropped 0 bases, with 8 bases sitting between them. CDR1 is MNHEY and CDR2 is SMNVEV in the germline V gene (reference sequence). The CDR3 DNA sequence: TGTGCCAGCAGTTTATCGGGGGGGCTGAACACTGAAGCTTTCTTT. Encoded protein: CASSLSGGLNTEAFF.

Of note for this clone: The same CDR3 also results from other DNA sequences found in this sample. The CDR3 spells CAISGQGRTEAFF. The CDR3 region has the DNA TGTGCCATCAGTGGACAGGGCCGCACTGAAGCTTTCTTT. This chain links TRBV10-3 with TRBJ1-1, with 7 bases lining up with TRBD1. V was pared by 4 bases and J by 4 bases, with 3 bases of the junction left unmatched. Looked up from germline, CDR1 is ENHRY and CDR2 is SYGVKD. The CDR3 sequence is 13 residues long.

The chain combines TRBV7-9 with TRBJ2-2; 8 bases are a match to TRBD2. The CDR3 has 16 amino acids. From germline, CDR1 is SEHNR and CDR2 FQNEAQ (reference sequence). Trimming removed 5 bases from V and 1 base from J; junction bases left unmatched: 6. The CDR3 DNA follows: TGTGCCAGCAGCCACGGGGGGGTTCGGAACACCGGGGAGCTGTTTTTT. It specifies CASSHGGVRNTGELFF.

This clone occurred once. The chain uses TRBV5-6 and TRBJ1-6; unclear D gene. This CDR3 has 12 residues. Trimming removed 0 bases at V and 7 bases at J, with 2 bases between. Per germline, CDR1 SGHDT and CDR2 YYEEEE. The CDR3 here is CASSLGNSPLHF. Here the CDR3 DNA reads TGTGCCAGCAGCTTGGGGAATTCACCCCTCCACTTT.

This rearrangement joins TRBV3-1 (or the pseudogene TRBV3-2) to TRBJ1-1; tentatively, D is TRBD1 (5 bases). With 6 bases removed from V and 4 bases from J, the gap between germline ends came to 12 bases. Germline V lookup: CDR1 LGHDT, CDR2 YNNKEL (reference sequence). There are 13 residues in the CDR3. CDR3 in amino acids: CASSPLGATEAFF. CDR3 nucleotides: TGTGCCAGCAGTCCATTAGGGGCCACTGAAGCTTTCTTT.

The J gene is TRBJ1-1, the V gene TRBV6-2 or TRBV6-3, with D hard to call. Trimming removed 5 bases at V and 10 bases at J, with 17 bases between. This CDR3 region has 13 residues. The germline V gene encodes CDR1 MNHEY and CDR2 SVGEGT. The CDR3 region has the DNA TGTGCCAGCAGTCCCTATCCCCTGACGGGAGCTTTCTTT. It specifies CASSPYPLTGAFF.

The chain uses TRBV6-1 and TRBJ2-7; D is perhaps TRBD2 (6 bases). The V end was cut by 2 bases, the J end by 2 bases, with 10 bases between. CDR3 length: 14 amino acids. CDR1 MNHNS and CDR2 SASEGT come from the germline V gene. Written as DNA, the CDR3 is TGTGCCAGCAGTGAATCCGGAGGGACCTACGAGCAGTACTTC. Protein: CASSESGGTYEQYF.

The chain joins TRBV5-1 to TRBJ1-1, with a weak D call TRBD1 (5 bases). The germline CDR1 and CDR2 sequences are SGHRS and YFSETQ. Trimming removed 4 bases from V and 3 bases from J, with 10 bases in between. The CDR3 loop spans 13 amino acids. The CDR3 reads CASSTDSYTEAFF. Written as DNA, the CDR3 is TGCGCCAGCAGCACCGACAGTTACACTGAAGCTTTCTTT.

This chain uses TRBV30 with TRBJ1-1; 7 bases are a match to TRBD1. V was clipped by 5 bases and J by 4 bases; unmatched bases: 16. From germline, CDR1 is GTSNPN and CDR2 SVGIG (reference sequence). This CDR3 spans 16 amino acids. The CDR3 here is CAWGRDRAGRGTEAFF. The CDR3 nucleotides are TGTGCCTGGGGCCGTGACAGGGCCGGTCGTGGCACTGAAGCTTTCTTT. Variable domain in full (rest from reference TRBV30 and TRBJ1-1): SQTIHQWPATLVQPVGSPLSLECTVEGTSNPNLYWYRQAAGRGLQLLFYSVGIGQISSEVPQNLSASRPQDRQFILSSKKLLLSDSGFYLCAWGRDRAGRGTEAFFGQGTRLTVV.

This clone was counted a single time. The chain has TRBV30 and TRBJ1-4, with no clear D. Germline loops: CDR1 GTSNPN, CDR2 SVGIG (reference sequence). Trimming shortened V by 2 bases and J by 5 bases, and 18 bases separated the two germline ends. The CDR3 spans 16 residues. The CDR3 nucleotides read TGTGCCTGGAGTACATCACTCCGGGCCTTAAATGAAAAACTGTTTTTT. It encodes CAWSTSLRALNEKLFF.

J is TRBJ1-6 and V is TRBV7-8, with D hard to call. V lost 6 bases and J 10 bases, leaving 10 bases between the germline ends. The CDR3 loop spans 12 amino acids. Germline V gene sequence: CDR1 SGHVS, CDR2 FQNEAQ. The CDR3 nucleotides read TGTGCCAGCAGTTCCCCGGGGTCACCCCTCCACTTT. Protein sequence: CASSSPGSPLHF.

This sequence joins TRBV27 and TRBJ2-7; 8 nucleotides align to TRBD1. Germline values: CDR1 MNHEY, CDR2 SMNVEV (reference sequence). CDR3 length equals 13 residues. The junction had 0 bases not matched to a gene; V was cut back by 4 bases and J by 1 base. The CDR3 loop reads CASSWTGSYEQYF. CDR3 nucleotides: TGTGCCAGCAGTTGGACAGGGTCCTACGAGCAGTACTTC.